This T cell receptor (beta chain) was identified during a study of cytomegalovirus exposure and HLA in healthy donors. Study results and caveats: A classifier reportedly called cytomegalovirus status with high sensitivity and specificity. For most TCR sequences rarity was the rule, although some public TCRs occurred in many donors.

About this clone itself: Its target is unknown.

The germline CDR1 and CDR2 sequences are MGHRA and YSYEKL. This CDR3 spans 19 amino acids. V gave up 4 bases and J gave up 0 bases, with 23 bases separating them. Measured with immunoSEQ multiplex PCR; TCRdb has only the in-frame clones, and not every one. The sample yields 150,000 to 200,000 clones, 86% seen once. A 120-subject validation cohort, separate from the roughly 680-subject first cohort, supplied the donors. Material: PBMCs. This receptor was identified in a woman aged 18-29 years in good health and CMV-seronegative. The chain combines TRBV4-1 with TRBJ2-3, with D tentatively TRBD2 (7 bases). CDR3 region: CASSLRYSPRGASTDTQYF. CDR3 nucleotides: TGCGCCAGCAGCCTAAGATATTCCCCTCGGGGGGCCAGCACAGATACGCAGTATTTT.